The 23 T cell receptor beta chains presented below share a single source sample, sequenced in a study of T cells after yellow fever vaccination. TCRdb itself ran the 5' RACE reads through MiXCR, one entry per CDR3 protein. This sample has 100,000 to 150,000 distinct CDR3 sequences, with roughly 7.9% found just once. The sample in question was CD4+ T cells sorted from PBMCs, obtained around 45 days after the first yellow fever vaccination. These receptor sequences come from a man aged 18 to 29 who received the YFV17D yellow fever vaccine.

DNA for the CDR3: TGTGCCAGCAGCCAAGATCATGGACAGGCGGGCGGCTACACCTTC. Protein sequence: CASSQDHGQAGGYTF. The chain is built from TRBV3-1 and TRBJ1-2, with 7 bases matching TRBD1. The germline CDR1 and CDR2 sequences are LGHDT and YNNKEL (reference sequence). Unmatched junction bases numbered 9, after V lost 0 bases and J lost 8 bases. The CDR3 length is 15 residues.

V usage is TRBV20-1 and J usage is TRBJ1-5; TRBD1 might be the D (5 bases). Trimming removed 2 bases at V and 2 bases at J, with 13 bases between. This CDR3 is built from 15 residues. Per germline, CDR1 DFQATT and CDR2 SNEGSKA (reference sequence). CDR3 protein: CSARSRGGRNQPQHF. In DNA, the CDR3 is TGCAGTGCTAGATCGAGGGGCGGTCGCAATCAGCCCCAGCATTTT.

This clonotype was counted at least ten times. This chain links TRBV29-1 with TRBJ1-2; weak D call: TRBD1 (6 bases). V was trimmed by 6 bases and J by 2 bases, leaving 10 bases between them. Germline V gene lookup returns CDR1 SQVTM and CDR2 ANQGSEA. This CDR3 has 12 amino acids. The CDR3 DNA follows: TGCAGCGTACAGGGCGCCAACTATGGCTACACCTTC. Translation gives CSVQGANYGYTF.

This clonotype was recorded many times. The chain couples TRBV20-1 to TRBJ2-1; TRBD2 matches 9 bases. The V gene's germline CDR1 is DFQATT and CDR2 SNEGSKA (reference sequence). The CDR3 is made up of 17 amino acids. After removal of 0 bases from V and 0 bases from J, the junction contained 6 bases not matched to a gene. CDR3 nucleotides: TGCAGTGCTAGAGAACTAGCGGGCAGCAGCTCCTACAATGAGCAGTTCTTC. It translates to CSARELAGSSSYNEQFF.

This clonotype was recorded many times. The gene calls are TRBV5-6 and TRBJ2-6; 8 bases line up with TRBD1. This CDR3 spans 15 amino acids. Unmatched junction bases numbered 0, after V lost 2 bases and J lost 2 bases. The germline gives CDR1 SGHDT, CDR2 YYEEEE. The CDR3 protein is CASSFRGPGANVLTF. CDR3 coding DNA: TGTGCCAGCAGCTTCAGGGGGCCTGGGGCCAACGTCCTGACTTTC.

This clonotype showed up many times. The V gene is TRBV12-3 or TRBV12-4, the J gene TRBJ2-5; D uncertain. The CDR3 is 15 residues long. V lost 2 bases, J lost 4 bases, and 14 bases lay in between. The CDR3 DNA reads TGTGCCAGCAGTTTACATCCCCCAACGGGAGAGACCCAGTACTTC. Amino acid sequence: CASSLHPPTGETQYF.

This clonotype was seen repeatedly, ten times or more. The V and J genes are TRBV20-1 and TRBJ2-7; D might be TRBD2 (6 bases). CDR1 and CDR2 (germline): DFQATT, SNEGSKA (reference sequence). V lost 3 bases to trimming and J lost 7 bases, with 19 bases between them. The CDR3 sequence is 14 residues long. The CDR3 nucleotides read TGCAGTGCTAGTTCCGGGGCGCGACTAGGAGAGCAGTACGTC. As protein: CSASSGARLGEQYV.

Points on this clonotype: This sequence may be a read error, since a much larger clone differs from it by one base. This sequence joins TRBV5-8 and TRBJ2-5; no definite D call. The CDR3 sequence is 14 residues long. Trimming stripped 4 bases from V and 5 bases from J, with 15 bases between. Germline V gene data show CDR1 as SGHTS and CDR2 as YDEGEE. DNA of the CDR3: TGTGCCAGCAGCCGGAACCTGATGATGGAGACCCAGTACTTC. Translation: CASSRNLMMETQYF.

This clonotype came up many times. The chain links TRBV7-2 to TRBJ1-5, with no clear D. Per the germline V gene, CDR1 is SGHTA and CDR2 is FQGNSA. The V end lost 1 base, the J end lost 5 bases, and 15 bases lay between the germline ends. The CDR3 sequence is 16 residues long. The DNA for the CDR3 is TGTGCCAGCAGCTTAGGCTCCGGGGTTGGGGATCAGCCCCAGCATTTT. Its translation: CASSLGSGVGDQPQHF.

The sample holds many counts of this clonotype. This chain links TRBV4-3 with TRBJ2-4, with 8 bases fitting TRBD2. V gave up 4 bases and J gave up 4 bases; unmatched junction bases: 9. There are 16 residues in the CDR3. Germline V gene lookup returns CDR1 LGHNA and CDR2 YSLEER. As DNA, the CDR3 is TGCGCCAGCAGCCGACCCGGGACTAGAGGGAAAAACATTCAGTACTTC. Translation gives CASSRPGTRGKNIQYF.

This clonotype was recorded at least ten times. The J gene is TRBJ2-2, the V gene TRBV12-3 or TRBV12-4; D is ambiguous. The CDR3 extends over 15 amino acids. Trimming left V 6 bases short and J 5 bases short, with 16 bases between. The DNA for the CDR3 is TGTGCCAGCAGCCCGCCCCCAGGAGAAACCGGGGAGCTGTTTTTT. It is translated as CASSPPPGETGELFF.

This clonotype was seen at least ten times. The chain recombines TRBV6-1 with TRBJ2-3; no firm D call. Trimming stripped 5 bases from V and 8 bases from J, with 14 bases between. Germline V lookup: CDR1 MNHNS, CDR2 SASEGT. The CDR3 contains 13 residues. The CDR3 DNA reads as TGTGCCAGCAGTAATCCACGGTGGAGTACGCAGTATTTT. It specifies CASSNPRWSTQYF.

This clonotype was seen ten or more times. The chain recombines TRBV29-1 with TRBJ2-1; D gene uncertain. V was shortened by 6 bases and J by 3 bases, with 6 bases between the two germline ends. The CDR3 length is 11 residues. Germline V lookup: CDR1 SQVTM, CDR2 ANQGSEA. CDR3 residues: CSVPLYNEQFF. CDR3 DNA sequence: TGCAGCGTCCCCCTCTACAATGAGCAGTTCTTC.

This clonotype occurred many times. This chain connects TRBV7-2 to TRBJ1-1, with D perhaps matching TRBD1 (6 bases). Germline V CDR1 and CDR2: SGHTA, FQGNSA. The CDR3 is 15 residues long. Trimming shortened V by 4 bases and J by 1 base, and 13 bases separated the two germline ends. The CDR3 bases are TGTGCCAGCAGCTCATCAGGGGCAAAGAACACTGAAGCTTTCTTT. Protein product: CASSSSGAKNTEAFF.

This clonotype was recorded at least ten times. The V call is TRBV6-2 or TRBV6-3, the J call TRBJ2-7, with D tentatively TRBD2 (6 bases). V lost 3 bases, J lost 5 bases, and 17 bases lay in between. Germline V gene sequence: CDR1 MNHEY, CDR2 SVGEGT. CDR3 length: 15 amino acids. This CDR3 is CASSYGGSLLDEQYV. In DNA, the CDR3 is TGTGCCAGCAGTTATGGGGGGAGCCTCCTGGACGAGCAGTACGTC.

This clonotype was picked up many times. The V and J genes are TRBV5-1 and TRBJ2-3; D remains ambiguous. The CDR3 has 14 residues. V shed 0 bases and J shed 2 bases, with 7 bases lying between them. The germline V gene has CDR1 SGHRS and CDR2 YFSETQ. In nucleotides, the CDR3 is TGCGCCAGCAGCTTGGGGCAGACCACAGATACGCAGTATTTT. Translating gives CASSLGQTTDTQYF.

This clonotype was seen repeatedly, ten times or more. V gene TRBV5-1 combines with J gene TRBJ2-1; 10 nucleotides align to TRBD2. V gave up 4 bases and J gave up 4 bases; unmatched junction bases: 5. The CDR3 loop spans 15 amino acids. The germline gives CDR1 SGHRS, CDR2 YFSETQ. For the CDR3, the DNA is TGCGCCAGCAGCCAACTAGCGGGGAGTTACAATGAGCAGTTCTTC. The encoded protein is CASSQLAGSYNEQFF.

This clonotype was counted at least ten times. The chain carries TRBV7-6 and TRBJ2-7; 7 bases fit TRBD1. The CDR3 length is 15 residues. Looked up from germline, CDR1 is SGHVS and CDR2 is FNYEAQ. V lost 5 bases to trimming and J lost 2 bases; unmatched junction nucleotides: 9. CDR3 in DNA: TGTGCCAGCAGCCCCGTGACAGGGCGTACCTACGAGCAGTACTTC. The encoded protein is CASSPVTGRTYEQYF.

This clonotype was seen ten or more times. The chain uses TRBV29-1 and TRBJ2-5; D is uncertain. This CDR3 is built from 12 residues. V was trimmed by 4 bases and J by 1 base, leaving 7 bases between them. The germline CDR1 and CDR2 sequences are SQVTM and ANQGSEA. This CDR3 reads CSVGGSQETQYF. As DNA, the CDR3 is TGCAGCGTTGGCGGCAGCCAAGAGACCCAGTACTTC.

V and J are TRBV7-8 and TRBJ1-1; the D gene is possibly TRBD1 (6 bases). CDR1 is SGHVS, CDR2 FQNEAQ, per germline. V lost 5 bases and J 6 bases, leaving 16 bases between the germline ends. The CDR3 consists of 14 residues. The CDR3 coding sequence is TGTGCCAGCAGCGCCCGGACAGTTGGCGCTGAAGCTTTCTTT. Translating it yields CASSARTVGAEAFF.

This clonotype was seen repeatedly, ten times or more. The chain carries TRBV5-1 and TRBJ2-1; weak D call: TRBD2 (7 bases). The CDR3 extends over 14 amino acids. The V end lost 3 bases, the J end lost 9 bases, and 16 bases lay between the germline ends. Germline V gene lookup returns CDR1 SGHRS and CDR2 YFSETQ. The DNA for the CDR3 is TGCGCCAGCAGCTCTGAGGGCGGGGGCGCTGAGCAGTTCTTC. It is translated as CASSSEGGGAEQFF.

Ten or more counts support this clonotype. V usage is TRBV18 and J usage is TRBJ1-6; no clear D. V shed 1 base and J shed 5 bases, with 9 bases lying between them. The CDR3 contains 15 residues. Germline V gene data show CDR1 as KGHSH and CDR2 as LQKENI. CDR3 residues: CASSPRLKDNSPLHF. The CDR3 DNA sequence: TGTGCCAGCTCACCACGACTTAAGGATAATTCACCCCTCCACTTT.

This clonotype was recorded many times. This chain joins TRBV7-2 and TRBJ2-1; D might be TRBD2 (5 bases). CDR3 length: 14 amino acids. The germline V gene has CDR1 SGHTA and CDR2 FQGNSA. V lost 5 bases to trimming and J lost 0 bases, with 8 bases between them. In DNA, the CDR3 is TGTGCCAGCAGCAGGACTCCCTCCTACAATGAGCAGTTCTTC. This sequence encodes CASSRTPSYNEQFF.